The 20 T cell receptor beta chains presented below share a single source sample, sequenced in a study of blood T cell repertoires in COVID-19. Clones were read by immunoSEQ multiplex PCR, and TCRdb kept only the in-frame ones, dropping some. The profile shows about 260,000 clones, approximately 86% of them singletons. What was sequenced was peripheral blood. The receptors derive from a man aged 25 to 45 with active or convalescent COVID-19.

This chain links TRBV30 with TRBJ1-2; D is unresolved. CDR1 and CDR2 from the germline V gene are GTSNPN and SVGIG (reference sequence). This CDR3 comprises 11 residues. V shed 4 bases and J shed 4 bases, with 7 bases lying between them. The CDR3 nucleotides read TGTGCCTGGACGGGGTTCTATGGCTACACCTTC. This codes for CAWTGFYGYTF.

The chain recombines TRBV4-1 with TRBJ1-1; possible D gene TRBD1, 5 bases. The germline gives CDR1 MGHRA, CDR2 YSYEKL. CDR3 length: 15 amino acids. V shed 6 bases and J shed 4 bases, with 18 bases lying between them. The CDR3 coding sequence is TGCGCCAGCAGTTTCAGTGGGGGGGGGAGCACTGAAGCTTTCTTT. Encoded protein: CASSFSGGGSTEAFF.

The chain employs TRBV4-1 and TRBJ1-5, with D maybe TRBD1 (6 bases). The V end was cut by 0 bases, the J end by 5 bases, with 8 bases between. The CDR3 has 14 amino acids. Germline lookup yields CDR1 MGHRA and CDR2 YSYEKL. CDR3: CASSQEGGYQPQHF. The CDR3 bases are TGCGCCAGCAGCCAAGAAGGGGGTTATCAGCCCCAGCATTTT.

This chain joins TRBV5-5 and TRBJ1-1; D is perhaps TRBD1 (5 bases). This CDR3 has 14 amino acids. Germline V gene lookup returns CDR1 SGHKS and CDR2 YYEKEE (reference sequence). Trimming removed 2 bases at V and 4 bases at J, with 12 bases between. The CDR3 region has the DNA TGTGCCAGCAGCTTAGATTGGGGGGGCACTGAAGCTTTCTTT. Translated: CASSLDWGGTEAFF.

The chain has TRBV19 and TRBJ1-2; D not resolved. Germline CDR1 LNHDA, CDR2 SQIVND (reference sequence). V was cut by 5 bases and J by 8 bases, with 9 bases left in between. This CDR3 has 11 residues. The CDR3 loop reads CASSFGLGYTF. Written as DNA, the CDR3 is TGTGCCAGTAGTTTTGGGCTAGGCTACACCTTC.

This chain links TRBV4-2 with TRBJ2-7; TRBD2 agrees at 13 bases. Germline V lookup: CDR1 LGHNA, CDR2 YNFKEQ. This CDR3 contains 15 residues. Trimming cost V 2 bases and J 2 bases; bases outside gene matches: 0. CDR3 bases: TGTGCCAGCAGCCAAACTAGCGGGGGGGCCTACGAGCAGTACTTC. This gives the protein CASSQTSGGAYEQYF.

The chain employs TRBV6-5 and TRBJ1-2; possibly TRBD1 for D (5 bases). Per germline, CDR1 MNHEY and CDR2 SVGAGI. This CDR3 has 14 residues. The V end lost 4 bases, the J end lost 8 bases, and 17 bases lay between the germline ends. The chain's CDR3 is CASSSTATVYGYTF. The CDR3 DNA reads TGTGCCAGCAGTTCGACAGCAACCGTATACGGCTACACCTTC.

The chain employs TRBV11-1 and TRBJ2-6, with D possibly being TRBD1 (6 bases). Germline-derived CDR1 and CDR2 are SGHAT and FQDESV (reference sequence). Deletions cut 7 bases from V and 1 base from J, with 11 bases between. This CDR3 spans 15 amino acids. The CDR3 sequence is CASTNTGSGANVLTF. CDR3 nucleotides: TGTGCCAGCACAAACACAGGGTCTGGGGCCAACGTCCTGACTTTC.

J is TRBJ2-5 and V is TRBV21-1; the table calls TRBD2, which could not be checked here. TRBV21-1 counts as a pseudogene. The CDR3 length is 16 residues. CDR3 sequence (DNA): TGTGCCAGCAGCAAAGTGAGAAGTAAGCCCCAAGAGACCCAGTACTTC. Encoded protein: CASSKVRSKPQETQYF.

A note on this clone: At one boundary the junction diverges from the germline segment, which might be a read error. The CDR3 region is CASCESSYNSPLHF. The CDR3 DNA is TGTGCCAGCTGTGAGAGCTCCTATAATTCACCCCTCCACTTT. The V call is TRBV6-1, the J call TRBJ1-6; no clear D. The CDR3 spans 14 residues. In germline, CDR1 is MNHNS, CDR2 SASEGT.

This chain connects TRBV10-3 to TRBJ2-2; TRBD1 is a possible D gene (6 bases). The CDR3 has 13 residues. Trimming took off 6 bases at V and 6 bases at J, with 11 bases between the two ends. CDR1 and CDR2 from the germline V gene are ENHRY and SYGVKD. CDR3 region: CAIRGQTPGELFF. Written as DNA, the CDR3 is TGTGCCATCAGAGGACAGACCCCCGGGGAGCTGTTTTTT.

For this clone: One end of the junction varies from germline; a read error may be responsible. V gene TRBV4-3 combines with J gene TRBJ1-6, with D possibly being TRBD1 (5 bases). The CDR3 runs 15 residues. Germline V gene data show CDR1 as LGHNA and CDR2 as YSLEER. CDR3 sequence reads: CASSQEQGNNSLLHF. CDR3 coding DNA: TGCGCCAGCAGCCAAGAGCAGGGAAATAATTCACTCCTCCACTTT.

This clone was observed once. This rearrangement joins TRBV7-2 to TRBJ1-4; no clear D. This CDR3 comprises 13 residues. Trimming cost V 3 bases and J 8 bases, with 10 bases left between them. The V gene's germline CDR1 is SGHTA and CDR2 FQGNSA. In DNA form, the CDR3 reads TGTGCCAGCAGCTTGCGGGTAACGGAAAAACTGTTTTTT. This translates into CASSLRVTEKLFF.

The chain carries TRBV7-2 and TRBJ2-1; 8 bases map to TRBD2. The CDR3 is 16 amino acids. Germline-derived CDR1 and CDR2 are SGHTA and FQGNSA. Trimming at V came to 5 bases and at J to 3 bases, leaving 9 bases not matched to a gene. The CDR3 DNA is TGTGCCAGCAGCCCGGTGGTAGCGGGGTTCTACAATGAGCAGTTCTTC. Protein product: CASSPVVAGFYNEQFF.

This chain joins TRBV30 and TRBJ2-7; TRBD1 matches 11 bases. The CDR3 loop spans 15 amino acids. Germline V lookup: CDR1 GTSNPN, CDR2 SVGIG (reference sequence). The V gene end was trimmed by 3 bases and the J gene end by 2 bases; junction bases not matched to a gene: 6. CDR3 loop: CAWSGGTGGTYEQYF. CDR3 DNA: TGTGCCTGGAGCGGAGGGACAGGGGGGACCTACGAGCAGTACTTC. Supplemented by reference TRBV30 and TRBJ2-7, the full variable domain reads SQTIHQWPATLVQPVGSPLSLECTVEGTSNPNLYWYRQAAGRGLQLLFYSVGIGQISSEVPQNLSASRPQDRQFILSSKKLLLSDSGFYLCAWSGGTGGTYEQYFGPGTRLTVT.

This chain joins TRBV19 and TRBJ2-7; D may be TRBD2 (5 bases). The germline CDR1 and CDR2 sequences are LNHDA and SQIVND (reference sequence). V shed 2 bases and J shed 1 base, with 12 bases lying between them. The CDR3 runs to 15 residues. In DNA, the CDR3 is TGTGCCAGTAGTATATCCCCTAGCCGTTCCTACGAGCAGTACTTC. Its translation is CASSISPSRSYEQYF.

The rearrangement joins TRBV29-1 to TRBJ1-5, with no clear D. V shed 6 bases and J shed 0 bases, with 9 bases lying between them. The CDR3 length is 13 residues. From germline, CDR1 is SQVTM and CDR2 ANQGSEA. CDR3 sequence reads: CSVLVYSNQPQHF. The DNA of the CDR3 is TGCAGCGTCCTAGTTTATAGCAATCAGCCCCAGCATTTT.

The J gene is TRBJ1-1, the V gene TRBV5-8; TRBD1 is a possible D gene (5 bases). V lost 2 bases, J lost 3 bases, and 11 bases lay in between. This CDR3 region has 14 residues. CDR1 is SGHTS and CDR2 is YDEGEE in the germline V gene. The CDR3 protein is CASSLGQGYTEAFF. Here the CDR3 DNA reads TGTGCCAGCAGCTTAGGGCAGGGCTACACTGAAGCTTTCTTT.

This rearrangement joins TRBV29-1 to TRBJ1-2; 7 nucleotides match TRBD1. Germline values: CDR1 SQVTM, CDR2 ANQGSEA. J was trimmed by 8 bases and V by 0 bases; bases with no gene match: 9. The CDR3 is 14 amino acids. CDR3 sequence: CSVEDKGAGGGYTF. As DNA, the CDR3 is TGCAGCGTTGAAGATAAGGGGGCAGGGGGAGGCTACACCTTC.

For the CDR3, the DNA is TGTGCCAGCAGCCGACTTGGGGGGACCGGGGAGCTGTTTTTT. Amino acids: CASSRLGGTGELFF. The rearrangement joins TRBV3-1 (or the pseudogene TRBV3-2) to TRBJ2-2; weak D call: TRBD2 (6 bases). Germline assignment: CDR1 LGHDT and CDR2 YNNKEL (reference sequence). Trimming removed 4 bases from V and 5 bases from J, with 11 bases in between. The CDR3 length is 14 residues.